A single sample gave rise to the 24 T cell receptor beta chains below, sequenced in a study of tumor and adjacent non-tumor tissue in lung cancer. No cell sorting was done before RNA was extracted from the tissue. The library came from three nested PCR rounds adapted from ARM-PCR protocols. TCRdb ran MiXCR on the multiplex PCR reads and lists one entry per CDR3 protein. This sample has around 140,000 distinct CDR3 sequences, with around 66% found just once. The sample taken for sequencing was lung tumor tissue. The receptor set was obtained from a man aged 60 to 75 with small cell lung cancer.

As concerns this clonotype: Just one base apart from a much larger clone, this may be a read error. The chain has TRBV12-3 or TRBV12-4 and TRBJ2-1; TRBD2 aligns across 11 bases. The CDR3 extends over 15 amino acids. The CDR3 is CVSSFWSSGRDEQFF. CDR3 nucleotide sequence: TGTGTCAGCAGTTTTTGGAGTAGCGGGAGGGATGAGCAGTTCTTC.

Regarding this clonotype: Sequence at one end of the junction differs from germline and may be a read error. The chain joins TRBV11-2 to TRBJ2-7; 13 nucleotides agree with TRBD2. This CDR3 spans 16 amino acids. CDR1 and CDR2 from the germline V gene are SGHAT and FQNNGV. DNA for the CDR3: TGTGTCAGCAGCCCGCCTGGACTAGCGGGAGTGGTCGAGCAGTACTTC. Protein sequence: CVSSPPGLAGVVEQYF.

This clonotype was counted a few times. The rearrangement uses TRBV28 and TRBJ1-2; 7 bases align to TRBD1. After removal of 8 bases from V and 2 bases from J, the junction contained 2 bases not matched to a gene. This CDR3 spans 12 amino acids. Per germline, CDR1 MDHEN and CDR2 SYDVKM. The CDR3 bases are TGTGCCAGCGGGGGACAGAACTATGGCTACACCTTC. Encoded protein: CASGGQNYGYTF.

This clonotype was counted a few times. The V call is TRBV7-6, the J call TRBJ2-1; the match to TRBD2 covers 13 bases. Germline V gene sequence: CDR1 SGHVS, CDR2 FNYEAQ. Trimming removed 1 base from V and 7 bases from J; junction bases left unmatched: 10. The CDR3 length is 18 residues. The CDR3 is CASSLGPGLAGIYNEQFF. The CDR3 region has the DNA TGTGCCAGCAGCTTAGGGCCGGGACTAGCGGGAATTTATAATGAGCAGTTCTTC.

The table lists this clonotype with a few counts. The V call is TRBV6-1, the J call TRBJ2-7; no definite D call. This CDR3 comprises 13 residues. Per germline, CDR1 MNHNS and CDR2 SASEGT. V dropped 4 bases and J dropped 4 bases, with 11 bases sitting between them. DNA for the CDR3: TGTGCCAGCAGTGTAGGGATGAGATACGAGCAGTACGTC. Translated: CASSVGMRYEQYV.

This sequence joins TRBV20-1 and TRBJ2-1, with a tentative D call TRBD2 (5 bases). Per germline, CDR1 DFQATT and CDR2 SNEGSKA (reference sequence). CDR3 length: 14 amino acids. V lost 5 bases to trimming and J lost 2 bases, with 13 bases between them. The CDR3 region has the DNA TGCAGTGCTGGGGAGTCGAGCGCCTACAATGAGCAGTTCTTC. It is translated as CSAGESSAYNEQFF.

As regards this clonotype: One junction end does not reproduce the germline sequence, and a read error may be involved. This sequence joins TRBV6-1 and TRBJ2-3, with TRBD2 matching over 9 bases. Germline CDR1 reads MNHNS; CDR2 reads SASEGT. This CDR3 has 15 amino acids. The CDR3 DNA follows: TGTGCCGGCAGTCAGCTAGCGGGAACCCCGGATACGCAGTATTTT. Translated: CAGSQLAGTPDTQYF.

This clonotype was seen more than once but under ten times. This chain uses TRBV20-1 with TRBJ2-1; 7 nucleotides agree with TRBD1. The CDR3 has 14 residues. CDR1 and CDR2 from the germline V gene are DFQATT and SNEGSKA (reference sequence). The trim removed 6 bases at V and 4 bases at J, leaving 9 bases unmatched. The CDR3 reads CSATDRAVYNEQFF. The CDR3 coding sequence is TGCAGTGCAACAGACAGGGCAGTTTACAATGAGCAGTTCTTC.

The V gene is TRBV6-1, the J gene TRBJ1-5, with 8 bases fitting TRBD1. This CDR3 comprises 15 residues. Germline trimming cut 9 bases from V and 4 bases from J; bases unmatched to any gene: 11. Looked up from germline, CDR1 is MNHNS and CDR2 is SASEGT. For the CDR3, the DNA is TGTGCCAGTATCCCCGACAGGGGAAGGAATCAGCCCCAGCATTTT. Translation: CASIPDRGRNQPQHF.

On this clonotype itself: Here the CDR3 omits its conserved ending phenylalanine or tryptophan, so a read error is the likely source. This chain uses TRBV20-1 with TRBJ1-1; no firm D call. The V and J ends lost 7 bases and 7 bases respectively, with 16 bases between them. Germline V gives CDR1 DFQATT, CDR2 SNEGSKA (reference sequence). This CDR3 is 12 amino acids long. The CDR3 DNA sequence: TGCAGTGTTAGGGATCCCGTAGTTGAAGCTTTCTTA. Translating gives CSVRDPVVEAFL.

The chain is built from TRBV19 and TRBJ1-1, with unresolved D. Trimming stripped 5 bases from V and 5 bases from J, with 15 bases between. Germline CDR1 is LNHDA and CDR2 is SQIVND (reference sequence). This CDR3 has 14 amino acids. The CDR3: CASSPSRLLTEAFF. Here the CDR3 DNA reads TGTGCCAGTAGTCCTTCCCGCCTCCTGACTGAAGCTTTCTTT.

In the case of this clonotype: Sequence at one end of the junction differs from germline and may be a read error. The chain has TRBV20-1 and TRBJ2-5; D is ambiguous. Per germline, CDR1 DFQATT and CDR2 SNEGSKA (reference sequence). This CDR3 has 12 amino acids. The CDR3 region is CNASPERETQYF. CDR3 nucleotides: TGCAATGCTAGTCCGGAGAGGGAGACCCAGTACTTC.

With respect to this clonotype: This may stem from a read error, because a much larger clone lies one nucleotide away. The chain is built from TRBV4-2 and TRBJ1-2, with 12 bases that match TRBD1. CDR1 is LGHNA and CDR2 is YNFKEQ in the germline V gene. The CDR3 extends over 18 amino acids. The DNA of the CDR3 is TGTGCCAGCAGCCAAGAAGTAGGGACAGGGGGCCTCCCTAATGGCTACATCTTC. It is translated as CASSQEVGTGGLPNGYIF.

This clonotype is categorized as medium-sized. V gene TRBV29-1 combines with J gene TRBJ1-1; D is undetermined. Germline CDR1 reads SQVTM; CDR2 reads ANQGSEA. With 8 bases removed from V and 4 bases from J, the gap between germline ends came to 14 bases. The CDR3 has 12 amino acids. This CDR3 is CSSISLGTEAFF. The CDR3 nucleotides are TGCAGCTCCATATCGCTGGGCACTGAAGCTTTCTTT.

Points on this clonotype: One junction end disagrees with the germline gene, perhaps due to a read error. The chain uses TRBV24-1 and TRBJ2-1; TRBD1 is a possible D gene (6 bases). From germline, CDR1 is KGHDR and CDR2 SFDVKD. This CDR3 is built from 16 residues. CDR3 DNA: TGTGCCACCAGTGATACCTCTGGGGGCGGGTCCAATGAGCGGTTATTC. It yields the protein CATSDTSGGGSNERLF.

A note on this clonotype: An end of the junction does not agree with germline; a read error may underlie this. This chain joins TRBV5-1 and TRBJ1-2; tentative D call: TRBD1 (5 bases). Per germline, CDR1 SGHRS and CDR2 YFSETQ. The CDR3 contains 14 residues. The CDR3 DNA reads TGCGTCAGCAACCCCGACAGTACCAACTATGGCTACACCTTC. Translated, it gives CVSNPDSTNYGYTF.

In regard to this clonotype: One end of the junction fails to match germline, which may point to a read error. The J gene is TRBJ2-7, the V gene TRBV6-1; D may be TRBD1 (6 bases). The CDR3 runs to 13 residues. Germline values: CDR1 MNHNS, CDR2 SASEGT. In DNA form, the CDR3 reads TGTGCCAGTAGTGTCGGACAGCTCTACGAGCAGCACTTC. As protein: CASSVGQLYEQHF.

As concerns this clonotype: Germline and junction disagree at one end, which may indicate a read error. This chain connects TRBV12-5 to TRBJ2-7, with TRBD2 identical over 9 bases. Germline CDR1 reads LGHNT; CDR2 reads FRNRAP. The CDR3 extends over 14 amino acids. DNA for the CDR3: TGTACTAGTGGTTCTAGCGGGACCGCCTACGAGCAGTACTTC. This codes for CTSGSSGTAYEQYF.

Notes on this clonotype: One end of the junction does not line up with germline, which may come from a read error. CDR3 protein: CVWSVTLEGETQYF. The CDR3 coding sequence is TGTGTCTGGAGTGTTACTCTGGAAGGGGAGACCCAGTACTTC. V and J are TRBV30 and TRBJ2-5; D gene unclear. Germline V gene data show CDR1 as GTSNPN and CDR2 as SVGIG (reference sequence). The CDR3 totals 14 residues.

V usage is TRBV20-1 and J usage is TRBJ1-6; D is undetermined. CDR1 and CDR2 from the germline V gene are DFQATT and SNEGSKA (reference sequence). The CDR3 has 14 residues. Trimming stripped 7 bases from V and 8 bases from J, with 18 bases between. The CDR3 sequence: CSVRADAIDSPLHF. Here the CDR3 DNA reads TGCAGTGTTAGGGCAGACGCAATTGATTCACCCCTCCACTTT.

On this clonotype: This may be a read error: a much more frequent sequence differs by one nucleotide. This chain joins TRBV6-1 and TRBJ2-1, with unresolved D. Per the germline V gene, CDR1 is MNHNS and CDR2 is SASEGT. CDR3 size: 14 residues. CDR3 in DNA: TGTACCAGCAGTGGAGATTCCATGTACAATGAGCAGTTCTTC. Residues: CTSSGDSMYNEQFF.

The V gene is TRBV6-1, the J gene TRBJ2-7, with 7 bases lining up with TRBD2. In germline, CDR1 is MNHNS, CDR2 SASEGT. The CDR3 runs 14 residues. The CDR3 reads CTSREVAGSYEQYV. The CDR3 coding sequence is TGTACCAGCAGGGAGGTAGCGGGCTCCTACGAGCAGTACGTC.

This clonotype was observed once. This sequence joins TRBV24-1 and TRBJ2-2; 14 bases match TRBD2. Germline-derived CDR1 and CDR2 are KGHDR and SFDVKD. V shed 2 bases and J 0 bases; nucleotides not matched to a gene: 7. The CDR3 has 20 residues. CDR3 nucleotides: TGTGCCACCAGTGATTACGCATGGGGACTAGCGGGAGCGAACACCGGGGAGCTGTTTTTT. Protein sequence: CATSDYAWGLAGANTGELFF.

With regard to this clonotype: The junction differs from germline at one of its ends, possibly a read error. J is TRBJ2-7 and V is TRBV6-2 or TRBV6-3; 10 bases line up with TRBD1. CDR1 and CDR2 from the germline V gene are MNHEY and SVGEGT. This CDR3 is 15 amino acids long. The CDR3 DNA follows: TGTGTCAGCAGTCACCCCGGGACAGGGGTATACGAGCAGTGCTTC. Its protein product is CVSSHPGTGVYEQCF.